This passage covers 30 T cell receptor beta chains from one sample sequenced in a study of human T cells and chemical hapten exposure. Time point: patch test 1, 2 weeks after DPC sensitization. Documented treatment: therapeutic diphenylcyclopropenone sensitization with weekly scalp DPC. TCRdb re-called the RACE reads through MiXCR, storing one row per CDR3 protein. The data contain 180,000 or so distinct CDR3 sequences, around 24% of them singletons. Sequencing was performed on whole blood, taken in connection with sensitization to the hapten diphenylcyclopropenone (DPC). The receptors shown here come from a woman aged 50 to 60 with alopecia areata. Some clones in this sample may be carry-over from other donors' samples.

This clonotype was seen more than once but under ten times. The rearrangement joins TRBV6-5 to TRBJ2-5; the D call may be TRBD1 or TRBD2 (5 bases each). Trimming removed 10 bases from V and 4 bases from J, with 19 bases in between. The CDR3 spans 14 residues. Germline-derived CDR1 and CDR2 are MNHEY and SVGAGI. The CDR3 nucleotides are TGTGCCACCACCGGGGCCGTGAGAGGAGAGACCCAGTACTTC. This sequence encodes CATTGAVRGETQYF.

This chain joins TRBV2 and TRBJ2-2, with unresolved D. Germline V gives CDR1 SNHLY, CDR2 FYNNEI. This CDR3 comprises 16 residues. The V gene lost 5 bases and the J gene lost 4 bases, with 17 bases spanning the gap. CDR3 amino acids: CASSPLVSLITGELFF. As DNA, the CDR3 is TGTGCCAGCAGTCCGCTTGTATCCCTTATCACCGGGGAGCTGTTTTTT.

The chain employs TRBV3-1 and TRBJ1-2; D is ambiguous. The germline V gene encodes CDR1 LGHDT and CDR2 YNNKEL (reference sequence). CDR3 length: 13 residues. Trimming removed 6 bases at V and 3 bases at J, with 11 bases between. The CDR3 DNA sequence: TGTGCCAGCAGTCCCGGCGGAGACTATGGCTACACCTTC. Its translation: CASSPGGDYGYTF.

As DNA, the CDR3 is TGTGCCAGCAGCTTAGCGGACTTCTACAGGGGCTCCTATAATTCACCCCTCCACTTT. Its translation: CASSLADFYRGSYNSPLHF. The rearrangement joins TRBV7-8 to TRBJ1-6; 7 bases are shared with TRBD1. Looked up from germline, CDR1 is SGHVS and CDR2 is FQNEAQ. V lost 0 bases, J lost 0 bases, and 8 bases stayed unmatched. There are 19 residues in the CDR3. Variable domain in full (rest from reference TRBV7-8 and TRBJ1-6): GAGVSQSPRYKVAKRGQDVALRCDPISGHVSLFWYQQALGQGPEFLTYFQNEAQLDKSGLPSDRFFAERPEGSVSTLKIQRTQQEDSAVYLCASSLADFYRGSYNSPLHFGNGTRLTVT.

The V gene is TRBV5-1, the J gene TRBJ1-3; D not resolved. Germline V gives CDR1 SGHRS, CDR2 YFSETQ. V lost 5 bases to trimming and J lost 0 bases, with 12 bases between them. The CDR3 sequence is 15 residues long. The CDR3 bases are TGCGCCAGCAGTTCAAGCTTCAGCTCTGGAAACACCATATATTTT. Translated: CASSSSFSSGNTIYF. Using reference TRBV5-1 and TRBJ1-3 for the parts outside the CDR3, the full variable domain is KAGVTQTPRYLIKTRGQQVTLSCSPISGHRSVSWYQQTPGQGLQFLFEYFSETQRNKGNFPGRFSGRQFSNSRSEMNVSTLELGDSALYLCASSSSFSSGNTIYFGEGSWLTVV.

This rearrangement joins TRBV6-2 or TRBV6-3 to TRBJ1-1; D gene uncertain. V dropped 0 bases and J dropped 5 bases, with 13 bases sitting between them. CDR3 size: 15 residues. The germline V gene encodes CDR1 MNHEY and CDR2 SVGEGT. DNA of the CDR3: TGTGCCAGCAGTTACTCGGGCAGGCGCGGAACTGAAGCTTTCTTT. Its translation is CASSYSGRRGTEAFF.

V and J are TRBV29-1 and TRBJ2-1; D call uncertain. The CDR3 is made up of 12 amino acids. Between the trimmed V and J ends, which lost 3 bases and 12 bases, there was a span of 15 bases. CDR1 is SQVTM and CDR2 is ANQGSEA in the germline V gene. The DNA for the CDR3 is TGCAGCGTTGAGGAGACCGGGTATGGGCAGTTCTTC. Its translation: CSVEETGYGQFF.

CDR3 sequence: CASSESRLNTGELFF. The CDR3 bases are TGTGCCAGCAGTGAAAGCAGGCTAAACACCGGGGAGCTGTTTTTT. This rearrangement joins TRBV6-1 to TRBJ2-2; no clear D. This CDR3 has 15 amino acids. Per the germline V gene, CDR1 is MNHNS and CDR2 is SASEGT. The V gene lost 2 bases and the J gene lost 2 bases, with 9 bases spanning the gap.

This clonotype was seen a handful of times. The chain links TRBV29-1 to TRBJ2-7, with TRBD2 as a possible D gene (7 bases). This CDR3 contains 14 residues. The germline CDR1 and CDR2 sequences are SQVTM and ANQGSEA. V gave up 3 bases and J gave up 5 bases, with 17 bases separating them. CDR3 region: CSVDLGGLANEQYF. CDR3 nucleotides: TGCAGCGTTGATTTGGGGGGGCTAGCCAACGAGCAGTACTTC.

The V gene is TRBV11-2, the J gene TRBJ2-2; D is unresolved. The CDR3 runs 14 residues. Germline V gene lookup returns CDR1 SGHAT and CDR2 FQNNGV. Trimming left V 5 bases short and J 7 bases short, with 14 bases between. CDR3: CASSIGGVGGELFF. DNA of the CDR3: TGTGCCAGCAGCATAGGCGGCGTTGGCGGGGAGCTGTTTTTT.

About this clonotype: Sequence at one end of the junction differs from germline and may be a read error. The chain recombines TRBV20-1 with TRBJ2-6; 7 bases match TRBD1. Germline CDR1 DFQATT, CDR2 SNEGSKA (reference sequence). The CDR3 has 14 residues. CDR3 bases: TGCAGTGCTAGAACAGGGGTTGGGGCCAACGTCCTGAATTTC. Translation: CSARTGVGANVLNF.

The chain is built from TRBV19 and TRBJ1-5; D unresolved. Germline V lookup: CDR1 LNHDA, CDR2 SQIVND (reference sequence). CDR3 length: 14 amino acids. The V and J ends lost 3 bases and 3 bases respectively, with 9 bases between them. Here the CDR3 DNA reads TGTGCCAGTAGTATTCTGGAGCCCAATCAGCCCCAGCATTTT. This encodes CASSILEPNQPQHF. Supplemented by reference TRBV19 and TRBJ1-5, the full variable domain reads DGGITQSPKYLFRKEGQNVTLSCEQNLNHDAMYWYRQDPGQGLRLIYYSQIVNDFQKGDIAEGYSVSREKKESFPLTVTSAQKNPTAFYLCASSILEPNQPQHFGDGTRLSIL.

The chain couples TRBV29-1 to TRBJ2-2; 7 positions agree with TRBD2. The CDR3 length is 15 residues. Germline CDR1 and CDR2: SQVTM and ANQGSEA. Losses at the gene ends were 7 bases for V and 3 bases for J; bases not matched to a gene: 11. The CDR3 region is CSAYRGLADTGELFF. Written as DNA, the CDR3 is TGCAGCGCGTACCGCGGGCTAGCGGACACCGGGGAGCTGTTTTTT.

The chain couples TRBV7-2 to TRBJ2-1, with 9 bases identical to TRBD2. J was trimmed by 8 bases and V by 5 bases; bases with no gene match: 7. CDR3 length: 14 residues. Germline V lookup: CDR1 SGHTA, CDR2 FQGNSA. The CDR3 DNA sequence: TGTGCCAGCAGCCTGGGACTAGCAGTCTATGAGCAGTTCTTC. The encoded protein is CASSLGLAVYEQFF.

This clonotype showed up just a few times. The CDR3, as DNA: TGCAGTGTTGAGGGCGGGAGGGTAGGCACAGATACGCAGTATTTT. Residues: CSVEGGRVGTDTQYF. This sequence joins TRBV20-1 and TRBJ2-3; 9 bases agree with TRBD2. The CDR3 contains 15 residues. Unmatched junction bases numbered 9, after V lost 7 bases and J lost 1 base. From germline, CDR1 is DFQATT and CDR2 SNEGSKA (reference sequence).

The chain carries TRBV20-1 and TRBJ1-1; TRBD1 matches at 7 bases. This CDR3 spans 12 amino acids. The ends lost 3 bases at V and 5 bases at J; junction bases unmatched: 3. Germline V gene sequence: CDR1 DFQATT, CDR2 SNEGSKA (reference sequence). CDR3 bases: TGCAGTGCTAGTCCCAGGGGGACTGAAGCTTTCTTT. It is translated as CSASPRGTEAFF.

The chain couples TRBV20-1 to TRBJ2-1; D is perhaps TRBD1 or TRBD2 (5 bases each). CDR3 length: 14 residues. Germline values: CDR1 DFQATT, CDR2 SNEGSKA (reference sequence). The germline V and J ends were trimmed by 8 bases and 0 bases, with 14 bases remaining between them. The CDR3 coding sequence is TGCAGTCTACGATTCGGGACCTCCTACAATGAGCAGTTCTTC. This translates into CSLRFGTSYNEQFF.

Remarks on this clonotype: No conserved phenylalanine or tryptophan is present at the end of the CDR3, so a read error is the likely explanation. The chain carries TRBV5-1 and TRBJ2-1, with D perhaps matching TRBD1 (5 bases). Germline V gene sequence: CDR1 SGHRS, CDR2 YFSETQ. The CDR3 spans 13 residues. Trimming pared 5 bases from V and 9 bases from J, leaving 15 bases between. This CDR3 reads CASSRTRSGEQFS. The CDR3 DNA sequence: TGCGCCAGCAGTCGGACACGCAGTGGTGAGCAGTTCTCC.

There are a few counts of this clonotype. The chain couples TRBV4-1 to TRBJ2-3; D gene ambiguous. The CDR3 runs to 13 residues. Germline V CDR1 and CDR2: MGHRA, YSYEKL. V was trimmed by 3 bases and J by 1 base, leaving 5 bases between them. For the CDR3, the DNA is TGCGCCAGCAGCCATATAGGCACAGATACGCAGTATTTT. It codes for CASSHIGTDTQYF.

The V and J genes are TRBV28 and TRBJ2-1; D is possibly TRBD2 (6 bases). Germline V gene sequence: CDR1 MDHEN, CDR2 SYDVKM. The CDR3 covers 14 residues. With 2 bases removed from V and 3 bases from J, the gap between germline ends came to 8 bases. CDR3 region: CASSLADYYNEQFF. CDR3 nucleotides: TGTGCCAGCAGTTTAGCGGACTACTACAATGAGCAGTTCTTC.

This chain links TRBV3-1 with TRBJ2-3, with D unclear. The germline V gene encodes CDR1 LGHDT and CDR2 YNNKEL (reference sequence). V shed 4 bases and J shed 4 bases, with 12 bases lying between them. There are 14 residues in the CDR3. CDR3 sequence: CASSLSVGADTQYF. The CDR3 DNA reads as TGTGCCAGCAGCCTATCAGTCGGAGCAGATACGCAGTATTTT.

This clonotype was seen a few times. The rearrangement joins TRBV6-1 to TRBJ1-1; D is unclear. Trimming took 6 bases from V and 7 from J, leaving 18 bases between them. Germline CDR1 reads MNHNS; CDR2 reads SASEGT. The CDR3 loop spans 14 amino acids. The CDR3 spells CASSVSRVMLEAFF. Written as DNA, the CDR3 is TGTGCCAGCAGCGTTTCAAGGGTTATGCTTGAAGCTTTCTTT.

The chain employs TRBV12-3 or TRBV12-4 and TRBJ2-7; 13 bases match TRBD2. The CDR3 totals 16 residues. The J segment lost 2 bases and the V segment lost 6 bases, leaving 7 bases of the junction unmatched. CDR3 in amino acids: CASSPRGLAGAYEQYF. For the CDR3, the DNA is TGTGCCAGCAGCCCCCGCGGACTAGCGGGGGCCTACGAGCAGTACTTC.

The V and J genes are TRBV20-1 and TRBJ2-5; D is unclear. The CDR3 contains 12 residues. The V and J ends lost 3 bases and 1 base respectively, with 6 bases between them. The germline gives CDR1 DFQATT, CDR2 SNEGSKA (reference sequence). The CDR3 bases are TGCAGTGCTAGGCTAGTCCAAGAGACCCAGTACTTC. It yields the protein CSARLVQETQYF.

This clonotype was detected a few times. The chain combines TRBV4-1 with TRBJ2-5; no reliable D call. Trimming cost V 1 base and J 1 base, with 10 bases left between them. This CDR3 region has 15 residues. Germline V gives CDR1 MGHRA, CDR2 YSYEKL. This CDR3 is CASSQVQTPQETQYF. The CDR3 DNA sequence: TGCGCCAGCAGCCAAGTACAGACCCCCCAAGAGACCCAGTACTTC.

CDR3 amino acids: CASSPLLAGVSDTQYF. In nucleotides, the CDR3 is TGTGCCAGCAGTCCATTGCTAGCGGGAGTGTCAGATACGCAGTATTTT. V and J are TRBV2 and TRBJ2-3; TRBD2 agrees at 10 bases. The germline V gene has CDR1 SNHLY and CDR2 FYNNEI. After removal of 5 bases from V and 4 bases from J, the junction contained 9 bases not matched to a gene. The CDR3 sequence is 16 residues long.

V and J are TRBV10-3 and TRBJ2-3; D is perhaps TRBD2 (5 bases). The CDR3 has 14 residues. Trimming removed 6 bases at V and 2 bases at J, with 12 bases between. The germline CDR1 and CDR2 sequences are ENHRY and SYGVKD. CDR3 nucleotides: TGTGCCATCAGACCAGAGGGCAACACAGATACGCAGTATTTT. Protein: CAIRPEGNTDTQYF.

The chain uses TRBV7-8 and TRBJ2-5; possible D gene TRBD1, 6 bases. The CDR3 is 13 amino acids. Trimming took 9 bases from V and 5 from J, leaving 16 bases between them. Per the germline V gene, CDR1 is SGHVS and CDR2 is FQNEAQ. CDR3 in DNA: TGTGCCAGTTTTCTGGGGACAAGGGAGACCCAGTACTTC. This sequence encodes CASFLGTRETQYF. Full variable domain (outside the CDR3, taken from reference TRBV7-8 and TRBJ2-5): GAGVSQSPRYKVAKRGQDVALRCDPISGHVSLFWYQQALGQGPEFLTYFQNEAQLDKSGLPSDRFFAERPEGSVSTLKIQRTQQEDSAVYLCASFLGTRETQYFGPGTRLLVL.

V is TRBV27 and J is TRBJ2-1; 10 bases fit TRBD2. The CDR3 contains 15 residues. CDR1 and CDR2 (germline): MNHEY, SMNVEV (reference sequence). V was pared by 4 bases and J by 14 bases, with 14 bases of the junction left unmatched. This chain's CDR3 is CASSWKGTSDGMEFF. Here the CDR3 DNA reads TGTGCCAGCAGTTGGAAAGGGACTAGCGATGGAATGGAGTTCTTC.

At least ten counts were recorded for this clonotype. The rearrangement uses TRBV4-1 and TRBJ2-2, with TRBD2 as a possible D gene (5 bases). Germline V CDR1 and CDR2: MGHRA, YSYEKL. Trimming left V 1 base short and J 0 bases short, with 9 bases between. This CDR3 spans 16 amino acids. CDR3 nucleotide sequence: TGCGCCAGCAGCCAAGCGTCCGGGGCGAACACCGGGGAGCTGTTTTTT. Translating gives CASSQASGANTGELFF.